These T cell receptor beta chains were read from a single sample in a study of T cells in Graves' hyperthyroidism and ophthalmopathy. Via MiXCR, TCRdb re-called the multiplex PCR reads, giving one row per CDR3 protein. The repertoire has approximately 600,000 distinct CDR3 sequences, 14% of them found once; the top ten carry about 7%. The sequencing input was blood. These receptors were obtained from a woman younger than 35 with Graves' ophthalmopathy. The CDR3 runs from the conserved cysteine through the conserved F or W. The D gene is left open where the match is weak. Some rows mark clone size as missing; the rest say once, few, many or name a class of expanded clone.

>.|TRBJ1-6|TRBV6-2/TRBV6-3|TRBD1
CASSRPTGDNSPLHF
TGTGCCAGCAGCCGCCCGACAGGGGATAATTCACCCCTCCACTTT
>few|TRBJ2-1|TRBV19|.
CASRVGAGNEQFF
TGTGCCAGTAGGGTAGGGGCCGGCAATGAGCAGTTCTTC
>many|TRBJ1-6|TRBV27|.
CASSAGNNNSPLHF
TGTGCCAGCAGCGCTGGGAATAATAATTCACCCCTCCACTTT
>.|TRBJ2-3|TRBV7-2|TRBD2
CASSKIAGGVADTQYF
TGTGCCAGCAGCAAAATAGCGGGAGGGGTCGCAGATACGCAGTATTTT
>few|TRBJ1-5|TRBV4-1|.
CASSRGADSNQPQHF
TGCGCCAGCAGCCGAGGCGCGGATAGCAATCAGCCCCAGCATTTT
>.|TRBJ1-5|TRBV12-3/TRBV12-4|.
CASSIRVENQPQHF
TGTGCCAGCAGTATCAGGGTGGAGAATCAGCCCCAGCATTTT
>many|TRBJ2-3|TRBV7-9|TRBD2
CASSLAAGLAGGDTQYF
TGTGCCAGCAGCTTAGCCGCAGGACTAGCGGGAGGAGATACGCAGTATTTT
>many|TRBJ2-7|TRBV2|TRBD2
CASSADLAGRREQYF
TGTGCCAGCAGTGCAGATTTAGCGGGACGCCGCGAGCAGTACTTC
>.|TRBJ2-3|TRBV6-4|.
CASSDSGTAADTQYF
TGTGCCAGCAGTGACTCTGGCACTGCGGCAGATACGCAGTATTTT
>.|TRBJ2-7|TRBV18|.
CASSPGANLGDEQYF
TGTGCCAGCTCACCTGGCGCTAACCTAGGAGACGAGCAGTACTTC
>many|TRBJ2-3|TRBV12-3/TRBV12-4|TRBD2
CASKRLAVGVNSTDTQYF
TGTGCCAGCAAGAGGCTAGCGGTGGGGGTGAATAGCACAGATACGCAGTATTTT
>many|TRBJ2-3|TRBV12-3/TRBV12-4|.
CASSLGESTDTQYF
TGTGCCAGCAGTTTAGGGGAGAGCACAGATACGCAGTATTTT
>.|TRBJ1-2|TRBV7-9|TRBD1
CASSPSEQGAIGYTF
TGTGCCAGCAGCCCCTCAGAACAGGGGGCAATAGGCTACACCTTC
>.|TRBJ2-2|TRBV5-4|.
CASSLRVTGELFF
TGTGCCAGCAGCCTCAGGGTTACCGGGGAGCTGTTTTTT
>few|TRBJ2-2|TRBV19|TRBD1
CASSIEGDRFTGELFF
TGTGCCAGTAGTATAGAAGGGGACAGATTCACCGGGGAGCTGTTTTTT
>many|TRBJ1-5|TRBV12-3/TRBV12-4|TRBD1
CASSLGPGTGGNQPQHF
TGTGCCAGCAGTTTAGGTCCCGGGACAGGGGGTAATCAGCCCCAGCATTTT
>many|TRBJ2-3|TRBV27|.
CASSFTETDTQYF
TGTGCCAGCAGTTTCACAGAGACAGATACGCAGTATTTT
>many|TRBJ2-3|TRBV7-2|TRBD2
CASSSQTSGRVGDTQYF
TGTGCCAGCAGCTCGCAGACTAGCGGGAGGGTTGGAGATACGCAGTATTTT
>many|TRBJ2-3|TRBV9|.
CASSVAGFTDTQYF
TGTGCCAGCAGCGTAGCGGGGTTCACAGATACGCAGTATTTT
>many|TRBJ1-1|TRBV19|.
CASSITRDTEAFF
TGTGCCAGTAGTATTACCCGGGACACTGAAGCTTTCTTT